A selection of T cell receptor beta chains follows, all from one sample in a study of T cells in narcolepsy. Using immunoSEQ multiplex PCR, the repertoire was profiled, and TCRdb retains in-frame clones only, with some absent. The table has 21,000 or so clones, about 92% seen once. The sample was CD45RA- memory CD4+ T cells from PBMCs. These receptors all stem from a human donor with narcolepsy. Both conserved end residues are part of each CDR3. A D gene is named only where the DNA matches it firmly. For some rows the clone size is stated as once, few or many, or as a class when expanded; others skip it.

j_gene: TRBJ2-2; abundance: .; d_gene: TRBD1; v_gene: TRBV2; CDR3aa: CASSESTQGHGELFF; CDR3nt: TGTGCCAGCAGTGAATCAACACAGGGGCACGGGGAGCTGTTTTTT
j_gene: TRBJ2-5; abundance: .; d_gene: .; v_gene: TRBV9; CDR3aa: CASSVMGGGETQYF; CDR3nt: TGTGCCAGCAGCGTCATGGGGGGCGGAGAGACCCAGTACTTC
j_gene: TRBJ1-2; abundance: .; d_gene: .; v_gene: TRBV4-2; CDR3aa: CASSQVAGANYGYTF; CDR3nt: TGTGCCAGCAGCCAAGTGGCAGGGGCTAACTATGGCTACACCTTC
j_gene: TRBJ2-3; abundance: .; d_gene: .; v_gene: TRBV11-3; CDR3aa: CASSLGERLVKSTDTQYF; CDR3nt: TGTGCCAGCAGCTTAGGAGAGCGACTAGTCAAAAGCACAGATACGCAGTATTTT
j_gene: TRBJ1-4; abundance: .; d_gene: .; v_gene: TRBV29-1; CDR3aa: CSVSNANLANEKLFF; CDR3nt: TGCAGCGTCTCCAACGCCAATCTGGCTAATGAAAAACTGTTTTTC
j_gene: TRBJ2-7; abundance: .; d_gene: .; v_gene: TRBV30; CDR3aa: CAWIPRSKSYEQYF; CDR3nt: TGTGCCTGGATACCCAGGTCAAAGTCCTACGAGCAGTACTTC
j_gene: TRBJ2-1; abundance: .; d_gene: TRBD2; v_gene: TRBV7-2; CDR3aa: CASSLGVGRAFYNEQFF; CDR3nt: TGTGCCAGCAGCTTAGGGGTCGGGAGGGCCTTCTACAATGAGCAGTTCTTC
j_gene: TRBJ1-6; abundance: .; d_gene: TRBD1; v_gene: TRBV6-1; CDR3aa: CASSDQGGYDSPLHF; CDR3nt: TGTGCCAGCAGTGACCAGGGGGGGTATGATTCACCCCTCCACTTT
j_gene: TRBJ1-2; abundance: .; d_gene: .; v_gene: TRBV11-1; CDR3aa: CASSFGTTAPNYGYTF; CDR3nt: TGTGCCAGCAGTTTTGGGACGACCGCTCCTAACTATGGCTACACCTTC
j_gene: TRBJ1-1; abundance: .; d_gene: .; v_gene: TRBV5-8; CDR3aa: CASSPEGRTNTEAFF; CDR3nt: TGTGCCAGCAGCCCAGAGGGTAGAACGAACACTGAAGCTTTCTTT
j_gene: TRBJ1-4; abundance: once; d_gene: .; v_gene: TRBV20-1; CDR3aa: CSGTDNEKLFF; CDR3nt: TGCAGTGGAACGGATAATGAAAAACTGTTTTTT
j_gene: TRBJ2-2; abundance: .; d_gene: TRBD1; v_gene: TRBV6-1; CDR3aa: CASTPDRAGTGELFF; CDR3nt: TGTGCCAGCACCCCCGACAGGGCGGGCACCGGGGAGCTGTTTTTT
j_gene: TRBJ1-1; abundance: few; d_gene: .; v_gene: TRBV2; CDR3aa: CASSARVEAFF; CDR3nt: TGTGCCAGCAGTGCCCGGGTGGAAGCTTTCTTT
j_gene: TRBJ2-4; abundance: .; d_gene: .; v_gene: TRBV9; CDR3aa: CASPTRVTLQYF; CDR3nt: TGTGCCAGCCCCACGCGGGTAACCCTTCAGTACTTC
j_gene: TRBJ2-7; abundance: .; d_gene: .; v_gene: TRBV5-1; CDR3aa: CASNQGTSYEQYF; CDR3nt: TGCGCCAGCAACCAGGGGACATCCTACGAGCAGTACTTC
j_gene: TRBJ2-7; abundance: .; d_gene: TRBD1; v_gene: TRBV4-1; CDR3aa: CASSQVKDRGNEQYF; CDR3nt: TGCGCCAGCAGCCAAGTTAAGGACAGGGGCAACGAGCAGTACTTC
j_gene: TRBJ2-1; abundance: .; d_gene: .; v_gene: TRBV6-5; CDR3aa: CASSHEGGPYNEQFF; CDR3nt: TGTGCCAGCAGTCATGAGGGGGGCCCCTACAATGAGCAGTTCTTC
j_gene: TRBJ2-1; abundance: .; d_gene: TRBD1; v_gene: TRBV7-3; CDR3aa: CASSLGQVSYNEQFF; CDR3nt: TGTGCCAGCAGCTTGGGACAGGTCTCCTACAATGAGCAGTTCTTC